This T cell receptor (beta chain) emerged from a study of shared clonotypes between healthy human individuals. Background on the study: Three plates each covered CD4 naive and memory; CD8 naive two, CD8 memory one. Overall study results and limits: Relative to memory subsets, naive subsets generally showed larger estimated richness.

Worth noting for this clone: Its antigen is unknown.

The J segment lost 4 bases and the V segment lost 0 bases, leaving 6 bases of the junction unmatched. There are 16 residues in the CDR3. Germline V gene lookup returns CDR1 LGHNA and CDR2 YNFKEQ. CD4+ cells yielded CD45RA+ naive and CD45RA-negative memory subsets. Running of the assay took place at deep level. Using immunoSEQ multiplex PCR, the repertoire was profiled, and TCRdb retains in-frame clones only, with some absent. The sample includes roughly 640,000 clones, 97% seen only once; the top ten take approximately 0.057%. Sequencing was performed on naive CD4+ T cells sorted from blood. Sample subset: CD45RA+ positively selected. This clonotype was sampled from a woman in her twenties or thirties in good health. The rearrangement uses TRBV4-2 and TRBJ2-1; 7 nucleotides line up with TRBD2. In nucleotides, the CDR3 is TGTGCCAGCAGCCAAGATTGGGGCGGGAGTTACAATGAGCAGTTCTTC. This gives the protein CASSQDWGGSYNEQFF.